Below, 20 T cell receptor beta chains from the same sample are listed, as sequenced in a study of CXCR3-negative and CXCR3-positive naive CD8 T cells (dated by TCRdb to the late 2010s). Instrument used: NextSeq 550. The Human TCR Profiling Kit (MiLaboratory) was used to make UMI-labeled 5' RACE TRB cDNA libraries. TCRdb reprocessed the raw reads; every CDR3 protein sequence is a single record, and DNA is not supplied. The sample's records list about 23,000 distinct CDR3 sequences. The top ten constitute roughly 4% of the sample. Sequencing input: naive CXCR3- CD8+ T cells from blood. Per the publication, the cell subset or site label means: CD45RO-CCR7+CD27+CD95- naive CD8+ T cells lacking CXCR3 (TNR3-). The source of these receptors is a human donor in good health. Some clones in this sample may be carry-over from other donors' samples.

This chain joins TRBV6-6 and TRBJ1-3; the TRBD1 assignment by TCRdb is unverifiable without DNA. Germline lookup yields CDR1 MNHNY and CDR2 SVGAGI (reference sequence). This CDR3 is 16 amino acids long. CDR3 in amino acids: CASSFGDRGHGNTIYF.

V is TRBV29-1 and J is TRBJ2-7. Germline CDR1 and CDR2: SQVTM and ANQGSEA. CDR3 length: 12 residues. The CDR3 reads CSVEDPGYEQYF.

The chain employs TRBV29-1 and TRBJ1-5. Germline CDR1 is SQVTM and CDR2 is ANQGSEA. The CDR3 contains 13 residues. The CDR3: CSMADTGDQPQHF.

This sequence joins TRBV25-1 and TRBJ2-1. Germline V gene data show CDR1 as MGHDK and CDR2 as SYGVNS. The CDR3 contains 14 residues. CDR3 in amino acids: CASSEVYTDNEQFF.

The chain has TRBV12-3 or TRBV12-4 and TRBJ2-1; no DNA is available, so the TRBD1 call from TCRdb remains unchecked. This CDR3 has 14 residues. CDR3 sequence reads: CASSLGTVYNEQFF.

This chain joins TRBV29-1 and TRBJ1-2. The CDR3 runs to 12 residues. The germline V gene encodes CDR1 SQVTM and CDR2 ANQGSEA. This CDR3 is CSVEGLSSGYTF.

The V and J genes are TRBV5-6 and TRBJ2-2; TCRdb outputs TRBD1, but without DNA this stays unchecked. Germline-derived CDR1 and CDR2 are SGHDT and YYEEEE. This CDR3 is 16 amino acids long. This CDR3 is CASSFMGARAAGELFF. The complete variable domain, with remaining parts taken from reference TRBV5-6 and TRBJ2-2, reads DAGVTQSPTHLIKTRGQQVTLRCSPKSGHDTVSWYQQALGQGPQFIFQYYEEEERQRGNFPDRFSGHQFPNYSSELNVNALLLGDSALYLCASSFMGARAAGELFFGEGSRLTVL.

The CDR3 loop reads CASSRIGSSYEQYF. The chain combines TRBV14 with TRBJ2-7. This CDR3 comprises 14 residues. CDR1 is SGHDN and CDR2 is FVKESK in the germline V gene.

V gene TRBV12-3 or TRBV12-4 combines with J gene TRBJ1-1. This CDR3 spans 14 amino acids. CDR3 in amino acids: CASSFRTDGSKAFF.

The J gene is TRBJ1-2, the V gene TRBV29-1; TCRdb returns TRBD1, unconfirmable since there is no DNA. The CDR3 has 14 amino acids. Germline loops: CDR1 SQVTM, CDR2 ANQGSEA. CDR3 region: CSDAHGQGALGYTF. Filled out from reference TRBV29-1 and TRBJ1-2, the complete variable domain reads SAVISQKPSRDICQRGTSLTIQCQVDSQVTMMFWYRQQPGQSLTLIATANQGSEATYESGFVIDKFPISRPNLTFSTLTVSNMSPEDSSIYLCSDAHGQGALGYTFGSGTRLTVV.

This chain joins TRBV6-5 and TRBJ2-2. The germline gives CDR1 MNHEY, CDR2 SVGAGI. This CDR3 is built from 15 residues. CDR3 in amino acids: CASSYSDGNTGELFF.

The chain couples TRBV29-1 to TRBJ2-7. The CDR3 is 12 residues long. Germline loops: CDR1 SQVTM, CDR2 ANQGSEA. CDR3 sequence: CSVESGPSEQYF.

The chain links TRBV27 to TRBJ1-2; TCRdb's D call of TRBD1 is untestable without DNA. The germline V gene has CDR1 MNHEY and CDR2 SMNVEV (reference sequence). The CDR3 sequence is 16 residues long. CDR3 amino acids: CASSLSPGGGFYGYTF.

This sequence joins TRBV6-2 or TRBV6-3 and TRBJ2-4; with no DNA, the TCRdb D assignment of TRBD1 cannot be verified. The CDR3 runs 15 residues. In germline, CDR1 is MNHEY, CDR2 SVGEGT. The CDR3 loop reads CASSPGQGAQNIQYF.

The chain recombines TRBV11-3 with TRBJ2-2; TCRdb picks TRBD1, but there is no DNA to check that call. The CDR3 contains 16 residues. CDR1 is SGHNT and CDR2 is YENEEA in the germline V gene. The CDR3 spells CASSPQGQGQTGELFF.

The V gene is TRBV7-2, the J gene TRBJ2-5; TCRdb designates TRBD1, a call that cannot be tested without DNA. Germline V gene lookup returns CDR1 SGHTA and CDR2 FQGNSA. The CDR3 is 15 amino acids. The CDR3: CASSPAGTPQETQYF. Full variable domain (remainder filled in from reference TRBV7-2 and TRBJ2-5): GAGVSQSPSNKVTEKGKDVELRCDPISGHTALYWYRQSLGQGLEFLIYFQGNSAPDKSGLPSDRFSAERTGGSVSTLTIQRTQQEDSAVYLCASSPAGTPQETQYFGPGTRLLVL.

The chain uses TRBV28 and TRBJ2-6. This CDR3 is 16 amino acids long. Germline CDR1 reads MDHEN; CDR2 reads SYDVKM. The CDR3 reads CASSFWDSSGANVLTF.

This sequence joins TRBV7-9 and TRBJ1-1; with no DNA, the TCRdb D assignment of TRBD1 cannot be verified. CDR1 and CDR2 (germline): SEHNR, FQNEAQ (reference sequence). The CDR3 totals 15 residues. The CDR3 protein is CASSLPGLGNTEAFF.

The genes are TRBV20-1 and TRBJ2-7; checking the TCRdb D call of TRBD1 is not possible without DNA. The germline V gene encodes CDR1 DFQATT and CDR2 SNEGSKA (reference sequence). The CDR3 has 15 residues. CDR3 residues: CSARGGQGLPDEQYF.

The rearrangement uses TRBV20-1 and TRBJ2-5. Germline CDR1 reads DFQATT; CDR2 reads SNEGSKA (reference sequence). The CDR3 covers 11 residues. The CDR3 spells CSALFRETQYF.